Described below is a single TCR beta chain sequence and its context. Antigen specificity is unknown. TCRdb processed the reads anew with MiXCR; each CDR3 protein has one entry. The sample consists of approximately 1,000,000 distinct CDR3 sequences, around 29% of them appearing once. This sample stems from a study of T cell repertoires in cytomegalovirus infection. Study context: Recently identified HLA-C-restricted CMV epitopes were among the peptides used.

General study results and limits: Cumulative frequency (of public TCR beta family members) identified carriers of CMV plus the relevant HLA. Predominance within the ex vivo response was attributable to HLA-C-restricted CMV-specific TCR beta clonotypes.

V lost 5 bases and J lost 8; bases outside the gene matches: 9. Per the germline V gene, CDR1 is MNHEY and CDR2 is SMNVEV (reference sequence). This CDR3 region has 14 residues. Sample: cultured CD8+ T cells from PBMCs, taken from culture after CMV antigen stimulation. This sequence originates from a human donor in good health (CMV status not recorded). Some clones in this sample may be carry-over from other donors' samples. V gene TRBV27 combines with J gene TRBJ1-1; 9 bases agree with TRBD1. CDR3 protein: CASSPSTGGGEAFF. Written as DNA, the CDR3 is TGTGCCAGCAGTCCGTCCACAGGGGGCGGGGAAGCTTTCTTT.